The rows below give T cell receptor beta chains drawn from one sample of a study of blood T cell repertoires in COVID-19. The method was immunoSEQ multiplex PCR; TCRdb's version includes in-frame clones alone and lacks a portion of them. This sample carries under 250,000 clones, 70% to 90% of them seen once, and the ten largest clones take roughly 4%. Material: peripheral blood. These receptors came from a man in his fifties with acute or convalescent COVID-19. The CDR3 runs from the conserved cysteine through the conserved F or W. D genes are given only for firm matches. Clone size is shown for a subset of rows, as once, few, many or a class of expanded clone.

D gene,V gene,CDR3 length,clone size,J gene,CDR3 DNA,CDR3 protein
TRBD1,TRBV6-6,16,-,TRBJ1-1,TGTGCCAGCAGTTACTCTCAGGGGACAGGTTATACTGAAGCTTTCTTT,CASSYSQGTGYTEAFF
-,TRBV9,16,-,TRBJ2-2,TGTGCCAGCAGCCCCGGAGGGACCATTAACACCGGGGAGCTGTTTTTT,CASSPGGTINTGELFF
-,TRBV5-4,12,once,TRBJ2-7,TGTGCCAGCAGCCTAAGCTCCTACGAGCAGTACTTC,CASSLSSYEQYF
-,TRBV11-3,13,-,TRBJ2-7,TGTGCCAGCAGCTTAGATCCGGGGTACGAGCAGTACTTC,CASSLDPGYEQYF
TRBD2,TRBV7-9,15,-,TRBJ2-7,TGTGCCAGCAGCCGCGGACTAGCGGGAATCCACGAGCAGTACTTC,CASSRGLAGIHEQYF
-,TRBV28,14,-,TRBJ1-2,TGTGCCAGCGCGCCTCAGGGATGGGGCTATGGCTACACCTTC,CASAPQGWGYGYTF
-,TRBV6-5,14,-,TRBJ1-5,TGTGCCAGCAGTTACTCGGGCCAAGACCAGCCCCAGCATTTT,CASSYSGQDQPQHF
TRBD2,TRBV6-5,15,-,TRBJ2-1,TGTGCCAGCACCATAGCTAGCGGGGTCTACAATGAGCAGTTCTTC,CASTIASGVYNEQFF
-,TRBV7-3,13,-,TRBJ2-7,TGTGCCAGCAGCTTCGGAGGGTCTCCTGTGCAGTACTTC,CASSFGGSPVQYF
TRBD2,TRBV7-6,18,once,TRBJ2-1,TGTGCCAGCAGCTTAGTGGCTAGCGGGGGGAGCTCCTACAATGAGCAGTTCTTC,CASSLVASGGSSYNEQFF
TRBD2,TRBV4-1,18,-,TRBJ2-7,TGCGCCAGCAGCCAAGAACCTCCCAGCGGGGGGCCATTCTACGAGCAGTACTTC,CASSQEPPSGGPFYEQYF
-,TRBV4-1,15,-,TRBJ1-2,TGCGCCAGCAGCCAAGAAGGGGGACGGACCTATGGCTACACCTTC,CASSQEGGRTYGYTF
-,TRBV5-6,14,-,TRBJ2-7,TGTGCCAGCAGCTTGGGGGACATCTCCTACGAGCAGTACTTC,CASSLGDISYEQYF
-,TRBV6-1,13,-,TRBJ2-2,TGTGCCAGCAGTGAATACCTAATCAGGGAGCTGTTTTTT,CASSEYLIRELFF
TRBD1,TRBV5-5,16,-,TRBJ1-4,TGTGCCAGCAGCTTGGCCCGTGGGACAGGGAACGGAAAACTGTTTTTT,CASSLARGTGNGKLFF
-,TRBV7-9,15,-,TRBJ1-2,TGTGCCAGCAGCTTAGATTGGACAGATAACTATGGCTACACCTTC,CASSLDWTDNYGYTF
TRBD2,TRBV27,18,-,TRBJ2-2,TGTGCCAGCAGTTGGACTCCACCGGGACTATCATACACCGGGGAGCTGTTTTTT,CASSWTPPGLSYTGELFF
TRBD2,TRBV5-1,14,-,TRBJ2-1,TGCGCCAGCTGGGGGGGTGACCCCTACAATGAGCAGTTCTTC,CASWGGDPYNEQFF
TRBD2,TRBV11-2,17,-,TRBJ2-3,TGTGCCAGCAGCTTAGCCTCGACTAGCGGACCCACAGATACGCAGTATTTT,CASSLASTSGPTDTQYF
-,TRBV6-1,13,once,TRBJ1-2,TGTGCCAGCAGTGAAGGGACTGTATATGGCTACACCTTC,CASSEGTVYGYTF
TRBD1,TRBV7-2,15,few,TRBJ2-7,TGTGCCAGCAGCTTTGGCAGGGGGTTATGGTACGAGCAGTACTTC,CASSFGRGLWYEQYF
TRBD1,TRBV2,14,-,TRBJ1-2,TGTGCCAGCAGTGTTCGGGACAGGGATCACGGCTACACCTTC,CASSVRDRDHGYTF
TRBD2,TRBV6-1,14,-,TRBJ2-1,TGTGCCAGCAGTGGAGCGGGGGGGTCCCATGAGCAGTTCTTC,CASSGAGGSHEQFF
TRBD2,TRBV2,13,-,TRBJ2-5,TGTGCCAGCAGTGAACCCGGGGGGTGGGACCAGTACTTC,CASSEPGGWDQYF
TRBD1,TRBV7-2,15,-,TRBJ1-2,TGTGCCAGCAGCACAAAAACGGGACAGTTCTATGGCTACACCTTC,CASSTKTGQFYGYTF
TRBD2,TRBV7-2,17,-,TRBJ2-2,TGTGCCAGCAGCACAGGACTAGCGGGGGGCGGGACCGGGGAGCTGTTTTTT,CASSTGLAGGGTGELFF
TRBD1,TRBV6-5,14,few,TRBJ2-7,TGTGCCAGCAGTCCGGGACAGGGGTCATACGAGCAGTACTTC,CASSPGQGSYEQYF
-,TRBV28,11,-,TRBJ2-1,TGTGCCAGCAGTCTCAGCGGTGAGCAGTTCTTC,CASSLSGEQFF
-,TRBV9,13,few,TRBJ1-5,TGTGCCAGCAGCGTAGAGGAGAATCAGCCCCAGCATTTT,CASSVEENQPQHF
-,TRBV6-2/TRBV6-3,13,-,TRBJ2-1,TGTGCCAGCAGTTACTCATGGAGCAATGAGCAGTTCTTC,CASSYSWSNEQFF
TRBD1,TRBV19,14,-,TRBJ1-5,TGTGCCAGTACCCCCGGGACAGTGAATCAGCCCCAGCATTTT,CASTPGTVNQPQHF
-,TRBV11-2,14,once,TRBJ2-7,TGTGCCAGCAGTGTTATGGGGGGGCCCTACGAGCAGTACTTC,CASSVMGGPYEQYF
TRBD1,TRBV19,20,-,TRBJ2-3,TGTGCCAGTCAACCGGGATCCCCTCACCGGGACAGGGTAACCCCAGATACGCAGTATTTT,CASQPGSPHRDRVTPDTQYF
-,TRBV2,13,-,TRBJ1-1,TGTGCCAGCAGTGAAGCTGGGCCGCTTCAAGCTTTCTTT,CASSEAGPLQAFF
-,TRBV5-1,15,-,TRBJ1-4,TGCGCCAGCAGCTTGGGGTGGACAGATAATGAAAAACTGTTTTTT,CASSLGWTDNEKLFF
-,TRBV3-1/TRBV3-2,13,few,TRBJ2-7,TGTGCCAGCAGAGGTGAGGGTCCTAGGGAGCAGTACTTC,CASRGEGPREQYF
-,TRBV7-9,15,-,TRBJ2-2,TGTGCCAGCAGCTTAACGGGGAAGAACACCGGGGAGCTGTTTTTT,CASSLTGKNTGELFF
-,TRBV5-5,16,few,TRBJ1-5,TGTGCCAGCAGCTTGTCGTCCCGGGGGGGCAATCAGCCCCAGCATTTT,CASSLSSRGGNQPQHF
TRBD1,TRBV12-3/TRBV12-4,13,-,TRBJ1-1,TGTGCCAGCAGACGACAGGGAGGTGCTGAAGCTTTCTTT,CASRRQGGAEAFF
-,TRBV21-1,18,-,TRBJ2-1,TGTGCCAGCAGCAAAGGGCGGGCCGGGGGTTACTCCTACAATGAGCAGTTCTTC,CASSKGRAGGYSYNEQFF
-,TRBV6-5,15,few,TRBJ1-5,TGTGCCAGCGCAGCGGGGGGATATGGCAATCAGCCCCAGCATTTT,CASAAGGYGNQPQHF
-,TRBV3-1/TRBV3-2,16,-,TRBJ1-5,TGTGCCAGCAGCCAAGAAGCGCCTACGGTTAATCAGCCCCAGCATTTT,CASSQEAPTVNQPQHF
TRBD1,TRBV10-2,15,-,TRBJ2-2,TGCGCCAGCAGTGAACAGGGGGGGAACACCGGGGAGCTGTTTTTT,CASSEQGGNTGELFF
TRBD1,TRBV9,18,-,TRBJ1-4,TGTGCCAGCAGCGCCAGACGGGACAGGGGCCCAACTAATGAAAAACTGTTTTTT,CASSARRDRGPTNEKLFF
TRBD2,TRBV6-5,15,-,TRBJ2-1,TGTGCCAGCAGTTACCCGTGGGGGGGCTACAATGAGCAGTTCTTC,CASSYPWGGYNEQFF
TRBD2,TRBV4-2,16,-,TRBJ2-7,TGTGCCAGCAGCCAAGACGAAGCGGGACGGTGGAACGAGCAGTACTTC,CASSQDEAGRWNEQYF
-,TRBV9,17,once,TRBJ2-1,TGTGCCAGCAGTGACCACCCCACTAGGAGCTCCTACAATGAGCAGTTCTTC,CASSDHPTRSSYNEQFF
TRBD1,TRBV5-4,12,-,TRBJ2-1,TGTGCCAGCAGCGGCGGGACAGGGGAGTCGTTCTTC,CASSGGTGESFF
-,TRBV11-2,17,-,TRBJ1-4,TGTGCCAGCAGCTTAAATGCCGGGATCAGGCTTAATGAAAAACTGTTTTTT,CASSLNAGIRLNEKLFF
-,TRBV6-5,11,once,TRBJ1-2,TGTGCCACGGGGGGTGGCATTGGCTACACCTTC,CATGGGIGYTF
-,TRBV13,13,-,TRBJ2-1,TGTGCCAGCAGCTTGGTACAGGGCAATGAGCAGTTCTTC,CASSLVQGNEQFF